The 8 T cell receptor beta chains below were found in one sample sequenced in a study of CD8+ T cells in alopecia areata. Once RNA had been extracted, it was reverse transcribed into cDNA to act as the sequencing template. Assay: immunoSEQ multiplex PCR; the TCRdb copy retains only in-frame clones and omits some. In the table there are about 200,000 clones, 50% to 70% of which are singletons. Sample: CD4+ T cells sorted from blood, taken at week 0. All receptors derive from a human donor with alopecia areata.

The DNA of the CDR3 is TGTGCCAGCGGCCTCTCTGGGGCCAACGTCCTGACTTTC. This translates into CASGLSGANVLTF. The J gene is TRBJ2-6, the V gene TRBV25-1; no firm D call. This CDR3 contains 13 residues. V lost 8 bases, J lost 0 bases, and 5 bases lay in between. The germline gives CDR1 MGHDK, CDR2 SYGVNS. The full variable domain, rest sourced from reference TRBV25-1 and TRBJ2-6, is EADIYQTPRYLVIGTGKKITLECSQTMGHDKMYWYQQDPGMELHLIHYSYGVNSTEKGDLSSESTVSRIRTEHFPLTLESARPSHTSQYLCASGLSGANVLTFGAGSRLTVL.

The rearrangement links TRBV4-1 to TRBJ2-5; D unclear. With 1 base removed from V and 4 bases from J, the gap between germline ends came to 7 bases. Germline values: CDR1 MGHRA, CDR2 YSYEKL. This CDR3 comprises 13 residues. CDR3 DNA sequence: TGCGCCAGCAGCCAAGTGGTCGGAGAGACCCAGTACTTC. As protein: CASSQVVGETQYF.

This chain joins TRBV30 and TRBJ1-2; TRBD1 agrees at 9 bases. Germline V gene data show CDR1 as GTSNPN and CDR2 as SVGIG (reference sequence). J lost 3 bases, V lost 5 bases, and 1 base had no gene match. CDR3 length: 12 residues. CDR3 loop: CAWDRGDYGYTF. The CDR3 DNA reads TGTGCCTGGGACAGGGGGGACTATGGCTACACCTTC.

This clone was detected a few times. The V call is TRBV30, the J call TRBJ1-1, with D maybe TRBD1 (5 bases). The CDR3 has 13 amino acids. V was pared by 0 bases and J by 11 bases, with 16 bases between. From germline, CDR1 is GTSNPN and CDR2 SVGIG (reference sequence). CDR3 coding DNA: TGTGCCTGGAGTGTACTAACCCAAGGGGAGGCTTTCTTT. Translated, it gives CAWSVLTQGEAFF.

This chain uses TRBV2 with TRBJ2-7; the match to TRBD1 covers 9 bases. V shed 6 bases, J shed 5 bases, and the junction held 11 bases outside the gene matches. CDR3 length: 15 amino acids. Germline V gene sequence: CDR1 SNHLY, CDR2 FYNNEI. CDR3 residues: CASRRLWTGVHEQYF. CDR3 nucleotide sequence: TGTGCCAGCAGGCGTTTGTGGACAGGGGTCCACGAGCAGTACTTC.

The chain joins TRBV9 to TRBJ2-1; no reliable D call. The CDR3 sequence is 15 residues long. CDR1 is SGDLS, CDR2 YYNGEE, per germline. The V end was cut by 1 base, the J end by 8 bases, with 16 bases between. This CDR3 reads CASSVQDVPWDEQFF. CDR3 in DNA: TGTGCCAGCAGCGTACAAGACGTCCCTTGGGATGAGCAGTTCTTC.

This clone was counted a few times. This chain connects TRBV5-1 to TRBJ2-1; 7 bases align to TRBD2. The CDR3 has 16 amino acids. V shed 4 bases, J shed 6 bases, and the junction held 13 bases outside the gene matches. Germline CDR1 and CDR2: SGHRS and YFSETQ. CDR3 sequence: CASSPRERGSSNEQFF. The CDR3 region has the DNA TGCGCCAGCAGCCCGAGGGAGCGCGGGAGTTCCAATGAGCAGTTCTTC.

This rearrangement joins TRBV2 to TRBJ2-3; D gene ambiguous. Germline assignment: CDR1 SNHLY and CDR2 FYNNEI. With 5 bases removed from V and 2 bases from J, the gap between germline ends came to 8 bases. CDR3 size: 13 residues. CDR3 in DNA: TGTGCCAGCAGTTTGGACCCCACAGATACGCAGTATTTT. Encoded protein: CASSLDPTDTQYF. The complete variable domain, with remaining parts taken from reference TRBV2 and TRBJ2-3, reads EPEVTQTPSHQVTQMGQEVILRCVPISNHLYFYWYRQILGQKVEFLVSFYNNEISEKSEIFDDQFSVERPDGSNFTLKIRSTKLEDSAMYFCASSLDPTDTQYFGPGTRLTVL.